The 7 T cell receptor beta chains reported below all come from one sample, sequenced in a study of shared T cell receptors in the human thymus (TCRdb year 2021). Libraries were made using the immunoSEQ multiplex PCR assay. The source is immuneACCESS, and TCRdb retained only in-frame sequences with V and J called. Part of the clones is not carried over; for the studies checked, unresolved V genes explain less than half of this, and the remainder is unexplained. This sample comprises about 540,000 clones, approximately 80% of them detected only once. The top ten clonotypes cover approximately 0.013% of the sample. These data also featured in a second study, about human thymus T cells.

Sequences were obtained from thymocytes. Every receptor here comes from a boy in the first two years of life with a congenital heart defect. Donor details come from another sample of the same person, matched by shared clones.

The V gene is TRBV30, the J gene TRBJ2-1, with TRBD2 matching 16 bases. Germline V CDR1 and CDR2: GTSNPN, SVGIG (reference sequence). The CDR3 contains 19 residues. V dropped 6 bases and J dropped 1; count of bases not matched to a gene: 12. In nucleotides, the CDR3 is TGTGCCTGCCTAAGGGGGACTAGCGGGAGGGGTATGTCCTACAATGAGCAGTTCTTC. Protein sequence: CACLRGTSGRGMSYNEQFF.

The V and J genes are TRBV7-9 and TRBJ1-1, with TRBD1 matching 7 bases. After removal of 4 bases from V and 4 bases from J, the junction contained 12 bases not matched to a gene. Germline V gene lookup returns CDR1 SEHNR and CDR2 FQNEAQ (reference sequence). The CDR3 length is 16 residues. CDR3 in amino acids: CASSYPNRAGGTEAFF. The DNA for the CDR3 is TGTGCCAGCAGCTATCCCAACCGGGCAGGGGGCACTGAAGCTTTCTTT.

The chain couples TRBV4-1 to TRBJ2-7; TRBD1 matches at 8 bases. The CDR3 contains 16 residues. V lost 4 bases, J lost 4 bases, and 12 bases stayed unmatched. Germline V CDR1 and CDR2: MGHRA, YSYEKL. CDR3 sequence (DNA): TGCGCCAGCAGCCTCGGACCCGGGACAGGTCCTTACGAGCAGTACTTC. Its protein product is CASSLGPGTGPYEQYF.

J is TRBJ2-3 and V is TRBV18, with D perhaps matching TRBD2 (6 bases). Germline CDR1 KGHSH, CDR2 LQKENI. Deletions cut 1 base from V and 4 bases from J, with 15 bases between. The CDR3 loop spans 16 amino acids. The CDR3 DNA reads TGTGCCAGCTCACCACAGGGACTGGAGGGAGCAGATACGCAGTATTTT. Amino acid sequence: CASSPQGLEGADTQYF.

This chain's CDR3 is CASSQEQGSTDTQYF. In DNA, the CDR3 is TGTGCCAGCAGCCAAGAACAGGGGAGCACAGATACGCAGTATTTT. The chain has TRBV14 and TRBJ2-3; TRBD1 matches at 7 bases. Germline loops: CDR1 SGHDN, CDR2 FVKESK. The V segment lost 0 bases and the J segment 0 bases; nucleotides outside the gene matches: 0. This CDR3 is built from 15 residues.

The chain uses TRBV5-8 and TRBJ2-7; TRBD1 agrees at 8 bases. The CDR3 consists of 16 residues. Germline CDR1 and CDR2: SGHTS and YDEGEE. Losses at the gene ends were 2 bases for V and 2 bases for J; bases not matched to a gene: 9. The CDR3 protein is CASSLGGQVKTYEQYF. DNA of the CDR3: TGTGCCAGCAGCTTAGGGGGACAGGTGAAAACCTACGAGCAGTACTTC.

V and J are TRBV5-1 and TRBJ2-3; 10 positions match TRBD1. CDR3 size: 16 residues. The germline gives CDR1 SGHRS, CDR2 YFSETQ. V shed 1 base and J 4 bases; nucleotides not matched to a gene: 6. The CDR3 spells CASSLSTGGLADTQYF. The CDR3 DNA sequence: TGCGCCAGCAGCTTGTCGACAGGGGGCCTGGCAGATACGCAGTATTTT.